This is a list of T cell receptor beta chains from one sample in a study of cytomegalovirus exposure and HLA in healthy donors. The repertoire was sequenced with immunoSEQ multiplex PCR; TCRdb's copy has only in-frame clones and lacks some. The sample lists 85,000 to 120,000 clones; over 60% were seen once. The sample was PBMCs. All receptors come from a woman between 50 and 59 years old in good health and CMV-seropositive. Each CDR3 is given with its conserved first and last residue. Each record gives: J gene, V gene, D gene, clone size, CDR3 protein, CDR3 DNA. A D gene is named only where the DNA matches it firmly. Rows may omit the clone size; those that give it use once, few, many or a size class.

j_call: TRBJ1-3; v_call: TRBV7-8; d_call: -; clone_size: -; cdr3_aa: CASSPLGSWGNTIYF; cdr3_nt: TGTGCCAGCAGCCCCCTGGGCTCATGGGGCAACACCATATATTTT
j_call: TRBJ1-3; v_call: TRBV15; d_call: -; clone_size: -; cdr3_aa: CATSRAGIKAGNTIYF; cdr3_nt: TGTGCCACCAGCAGAGCCGGGATTAAGGCGGGAAACACCATATATTTT
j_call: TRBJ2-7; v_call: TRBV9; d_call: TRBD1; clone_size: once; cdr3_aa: CASSAGDRFYEQYF; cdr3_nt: TGTGCCAGCAGCGCGGGGGACAGGTTCTACGAGCAGTACTTC
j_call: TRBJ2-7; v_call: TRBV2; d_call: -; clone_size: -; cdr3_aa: CASTVSLYEQYF; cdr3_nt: TGTGCCAGCACGGTGTCCCTCTACGAGCAGTACTTC
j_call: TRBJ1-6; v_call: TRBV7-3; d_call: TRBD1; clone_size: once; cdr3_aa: CASSLQGANSPLHF; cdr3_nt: TGTGCCAGCAGTTTACAGGGGGCGAATTCACCCCTCCACTTT
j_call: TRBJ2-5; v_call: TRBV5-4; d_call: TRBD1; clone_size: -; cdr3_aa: CASSPDRGVGTQYF; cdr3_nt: TGTGCCAGCAGCCCAGACAGGGGAGTTGGGACCCAGTACTTC
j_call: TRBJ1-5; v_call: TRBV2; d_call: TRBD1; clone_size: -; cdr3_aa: CASSARTGVNQPQHF; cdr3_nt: TGTGCCAGCAGTGCTAGGACAGGGGTCAATCAGCCCCAGCATTTT
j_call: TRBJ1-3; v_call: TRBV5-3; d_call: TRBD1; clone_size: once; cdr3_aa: CARSLLKTGGLDTIYF; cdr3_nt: TGTGCCAGAAGCTTATTAAAGACAGGGGGCTTGGACACCATATATTTT
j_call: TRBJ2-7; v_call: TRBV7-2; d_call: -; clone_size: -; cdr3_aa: CASSLDLGTRREQYF; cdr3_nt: TGTGCCAGCAGCTTAGATCTCGGGACAAGGCGCGAGCAGTACTTC
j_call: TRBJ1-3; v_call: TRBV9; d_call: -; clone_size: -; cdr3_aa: CASSETVRRGNTIYF; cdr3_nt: TGTGCCAGCAGCGAGACTGTGAGGAGGGGAAACACCATATATTTT
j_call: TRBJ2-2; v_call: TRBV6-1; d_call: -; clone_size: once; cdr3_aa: CASIQNRNTGELFF; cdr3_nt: TGTGCCAGCATTCAAAACAGGAACACCGGGGAGCTGTTTTTT
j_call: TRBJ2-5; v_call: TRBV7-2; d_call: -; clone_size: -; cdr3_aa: CASSHAQGGETQYF; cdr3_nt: TGTGCCAGCAGCCACGCCCAGGGGGGAGAGACCCAGTACTTC
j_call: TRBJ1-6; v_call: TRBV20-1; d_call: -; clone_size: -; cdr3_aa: CSATDRTPLHF; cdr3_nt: TGCAGTGCGACAGACAGGACCCCACTCCACTTT
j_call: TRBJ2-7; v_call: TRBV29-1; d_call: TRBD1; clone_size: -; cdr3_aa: CSVQGSGTGFSYEQYF; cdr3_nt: TGCAGCGTTCAGGGGTCCGGGACAGGATTTTCCTACGAGCAGTACTTC
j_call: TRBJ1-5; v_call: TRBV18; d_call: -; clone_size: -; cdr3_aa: CASSPSARGLNQPQHF; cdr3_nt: TGTGCCAGCTCACCATCCGCAAGGGGCCTCAATCAGCCCCAGCATTTT
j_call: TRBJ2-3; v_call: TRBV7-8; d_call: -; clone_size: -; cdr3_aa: CASSFRIGRSTDTQYF; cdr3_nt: TGTGCCAGCAGCTTTCGTATTGGCAGGAGCACAGATACGCAGTATTTT
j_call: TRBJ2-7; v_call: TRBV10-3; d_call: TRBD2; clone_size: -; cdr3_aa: CAIRVAGGTYEQYF; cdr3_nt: TGTGCCATCAGGGTGGCGGGGGGCACCTACGAGCAGTACTTC
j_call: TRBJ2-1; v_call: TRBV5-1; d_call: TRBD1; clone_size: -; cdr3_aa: CASSPGTGDLMKFF; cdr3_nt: TGCGCCAGCAGCCCAGGGACAGGGGATTTGATGAAGTTCTTC
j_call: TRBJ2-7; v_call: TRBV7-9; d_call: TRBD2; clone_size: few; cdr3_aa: CASSPRGGEQYF; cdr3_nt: TGTGCCAGCAGCCCACGGGGGGGCGAGCAGTACTTC
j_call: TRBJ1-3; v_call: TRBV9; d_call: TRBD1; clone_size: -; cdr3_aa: CASSKQGATGNTIYF; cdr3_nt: TGTGCCAGCAGCAAACAGGGGGCTACAGGAAACACCATATATTTT
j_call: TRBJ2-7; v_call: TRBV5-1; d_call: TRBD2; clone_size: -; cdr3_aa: CASSFGGGPPEQYF; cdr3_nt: TGCGCCAGCAGCTTCGGGGGGGGGCCCCCCGAGCAGTACTTC
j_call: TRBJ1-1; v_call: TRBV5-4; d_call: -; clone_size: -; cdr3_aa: CASSPSLWRGTTEAFF; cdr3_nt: -
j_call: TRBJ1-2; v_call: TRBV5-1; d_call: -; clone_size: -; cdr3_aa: CASSFDWGDSSYGNTF; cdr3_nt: TGCGCCAGCAGCTTCGACTGGGGGGATTCTTCCTATGGCAACACCTTC
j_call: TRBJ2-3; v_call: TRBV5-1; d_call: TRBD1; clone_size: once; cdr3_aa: CASSLRQGAIDTQYF; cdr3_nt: TGCGCCAGCAGCTTGCGACAGGGGGCGATAGATACGCAGTATTTT
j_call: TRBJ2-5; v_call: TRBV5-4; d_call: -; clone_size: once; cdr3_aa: CASSLWSETQAQYF; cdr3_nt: TGTGCCAGCAGCTTGTGGTCAGAGACCCAGGCCCAGTACTTC
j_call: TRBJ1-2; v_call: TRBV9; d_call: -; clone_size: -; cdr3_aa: CASSVGGSGDGYTF; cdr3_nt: TGTGCCAGCAGCGTCGGGGGATCAGGCGATGGCTACACCTTC
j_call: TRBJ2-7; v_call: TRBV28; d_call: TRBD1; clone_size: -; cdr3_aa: CASSFRDRAPYEQYF; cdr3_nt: TGTGCCAGCAGTTTCCGGGACAGGGCTCCCTACGAGCAGTACTTC
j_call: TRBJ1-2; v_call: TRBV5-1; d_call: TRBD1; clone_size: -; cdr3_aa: CASSIGQGISWYGYTF; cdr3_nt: TGCGCCAGCAGCATCGGACAGGGGATATCATGGTATGGCTACACCTTC
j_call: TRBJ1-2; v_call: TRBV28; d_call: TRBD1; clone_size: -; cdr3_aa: CASSFLLTGGDYGYTF; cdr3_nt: TGTGCCAGCAGTTTCCTTCTCACAGGGGGCGACTATGGCTACACCTTC
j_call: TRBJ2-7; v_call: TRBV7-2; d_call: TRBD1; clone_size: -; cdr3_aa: CASSLVGQGGYEQYF; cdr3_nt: TGTGCCAGCAGCTTAGTGGGACAGGGAGGCTACGAGCAGTACTTC
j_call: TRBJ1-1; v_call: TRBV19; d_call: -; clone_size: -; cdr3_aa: CASRRGAGADGQAWAFF; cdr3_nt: TGTGCCAGTAGAAGGGGGGCGGGAGCGGACGGTCAGGCTTGGGCTTTCTTT
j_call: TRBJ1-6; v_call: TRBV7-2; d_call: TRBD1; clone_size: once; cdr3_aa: CASSLTGANSNSPLHF; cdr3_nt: TGTGCCAGCAGCTTAACAGGGGCCAATTCTAATTCACCCCTCCACTTT
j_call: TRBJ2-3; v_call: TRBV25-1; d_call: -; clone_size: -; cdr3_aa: CASSAGIGNTQYF; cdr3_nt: TGTGCCAGCAGTGCGGGGATCGGTAATACGCAGTATTTT
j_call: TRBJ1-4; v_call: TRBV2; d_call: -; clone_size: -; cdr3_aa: CASGRGTNEKLFF; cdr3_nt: TGTGCCAGCGGGCGGGGAACTAATGAAAAACTGTTTTTT
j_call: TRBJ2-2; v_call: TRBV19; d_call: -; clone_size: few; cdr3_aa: CATSNRGADTGELFF; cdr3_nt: TGTGCCACCTCAAATCGGGGGGCAGACACCGGGGAGCTGTTTTTT
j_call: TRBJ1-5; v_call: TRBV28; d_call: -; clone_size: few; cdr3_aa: CASSPEGSRISQPQHF; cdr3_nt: TGTGCCAGCAGTCCCGAGGGCAGTAGGATTAGTCAGCCCCAGCATTTT
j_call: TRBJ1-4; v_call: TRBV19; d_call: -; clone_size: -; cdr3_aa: CASKAMGRSEKLFF; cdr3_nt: TGTGCCAGTAAAGCCATGGGGAGAAGTGAAAAACTGTTTTTT
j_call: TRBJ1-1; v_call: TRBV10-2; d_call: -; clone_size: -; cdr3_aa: CASISSGLTEAFF; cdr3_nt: TGCGCCAGCATTAGTTCGGGTCTAACTGAAGCTTTCTTT
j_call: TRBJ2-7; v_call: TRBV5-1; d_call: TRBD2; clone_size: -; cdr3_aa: CASSFLRGGPYEQYF; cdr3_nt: TGCGCCAGCAGCTTTCTCCGGGGGGGCCCCTACGAGCAGTACTTC
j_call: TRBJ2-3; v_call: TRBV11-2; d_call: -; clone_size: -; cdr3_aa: CASSSEYTDTQYF; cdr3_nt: TGTGCCAGCAGCTCAGAATACACAGATACGCAGTATTTT
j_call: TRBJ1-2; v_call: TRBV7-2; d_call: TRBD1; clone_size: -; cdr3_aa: CASSLIAGGGYGYTF; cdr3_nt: TGTGCCAGCAGCTTAATTGCAGGGGGCGGCTATGGCTACACCTTC
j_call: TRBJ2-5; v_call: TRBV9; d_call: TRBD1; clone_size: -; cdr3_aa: CASSVDHRGETQYF; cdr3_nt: TGTGCCAGCAGCGTAGACCACAGGGGAGAGACCCAGTACTTC
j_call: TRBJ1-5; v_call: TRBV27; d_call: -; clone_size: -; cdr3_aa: CASSLILPGQIGNQPQHF; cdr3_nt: TGTGCCAGCAGTTTAATTCTCCCAGGACAGATAGGCAATCAGCCCCAGCATTTT
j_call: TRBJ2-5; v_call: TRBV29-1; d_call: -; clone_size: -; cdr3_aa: CSVEDVSRGTQYF; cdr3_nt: TGCAGCGTTGAAGACGTAAGCCGTGGGACCCAGTACTTC
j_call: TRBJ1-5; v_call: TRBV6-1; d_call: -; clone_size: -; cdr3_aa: CASSADRFNQPQHF; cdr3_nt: TGTGCCAGCAGCGCGGACAGATTCAATCAGCCCCAGCATTTT
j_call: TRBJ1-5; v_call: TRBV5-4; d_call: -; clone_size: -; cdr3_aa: CASSPRGGQPQHF; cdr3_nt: TGTGCCAGCAGCCCCAGGGGTGGTCAGCCCCAGCATTTT
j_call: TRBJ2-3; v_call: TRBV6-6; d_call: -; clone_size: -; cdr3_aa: CASRFGGSTDTQYF; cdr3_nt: TGTGCCAGCAGGTTTGGGGGGAGCACAGATACGCAGTATTTT
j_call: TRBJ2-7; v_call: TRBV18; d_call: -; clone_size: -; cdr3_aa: CASSPIAQADYEQYF; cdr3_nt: TGTGCCAGCTCGCCCATCGCCCAGGCAGATTACGAGCAGTACTTC
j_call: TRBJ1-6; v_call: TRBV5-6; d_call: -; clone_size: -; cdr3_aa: CASSFQGPAYNSPLHF; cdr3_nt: TGTGCCAGCAGCTTTCAGGGGCCGGCCTATAATTCACCCCTCCACTTT
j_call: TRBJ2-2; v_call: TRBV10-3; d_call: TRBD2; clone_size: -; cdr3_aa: CAISRWRGGEGTGELFF; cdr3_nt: TGTGCCATCAGCCGATGGAGGGGTGGGGAGGGCACCGGGGAGCTGTTTTTT
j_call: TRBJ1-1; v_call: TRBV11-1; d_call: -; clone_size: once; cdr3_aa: CASSSPRFRGNTEAFF; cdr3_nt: TGTGCCAGCAGCTCCCCGAGGTTCAGGGGGAACACTGAAGCTTTCTTT
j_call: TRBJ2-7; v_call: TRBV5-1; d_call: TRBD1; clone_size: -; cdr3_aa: CASSLAVRGLEQYF; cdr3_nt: TGCGCCAGCAGCTTGGCCGTCAGGGGGCTTGAGCAGTACTTC
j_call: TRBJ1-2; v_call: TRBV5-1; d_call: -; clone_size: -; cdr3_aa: CASSLEGSYGYTF; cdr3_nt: TGCGCCAGCAGCTTGGAGGGGTCCTACGGCTACACCTTC
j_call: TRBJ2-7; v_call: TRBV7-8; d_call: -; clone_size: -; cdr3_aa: CASSLGALVVINYEQYF; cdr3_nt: TGTGCCAGCAGCTTAGGGGCACTCGTAGTCATTAATTACGAGCAGTACTTC
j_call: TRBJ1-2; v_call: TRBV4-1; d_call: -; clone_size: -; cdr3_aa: CASSQGGTPRTGYTF; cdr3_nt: TGCGCCAGCAGCCAGGGAGGGACACCCCGGACGGGCTACACCTTC